Listed below are T cell receptor beta chains from one sample, sequenced in a study of cytomegalovirus exposure and HLA in healthy donors. Assay used: immunoSEQ multiplex PCR; TCRdb lists only in-frame clones, some missing. Of under 100,000 clones in the sample, 70% to 80% were seen once. Sequenced: PBMCs. The receptors were gathered from a human donor in good health. CDR3s include the opening cysteine and the closing phenylalanine or tryptophan. The order of the fields is D gene, clone size, V gene, J gene, CDR3 DNA, CDR3 protein. The D gene is left open where the match is weak. Clone size, where shown, is once, few, many, or a class for clones that have expanded.

D gene: TRBD1; clone size: .; V gene: TRBV2; J gene: TRBJ1-1; CDR3 DNA: TGTGCCAGCAGTGAAAGGGGGACAGGGGGCATGAACACTGAAGCTTTCTTT; CDR3 protein: CASSERGTGGMNTEAFF
D gene: TRBD1; clone size: .; V gene: TRBV7-9; J gene: TRBJ1-4; CDR3 DNA: TGTTCCAGCAGCTTATGGGGACAGAATGAAAAACTGTTTTTT; CDR3 protein: CSSSLWGQNEKLFF
D gene: TRBD2; clone size: once; V gene: TRBV6-6; J gene: TRBJ2-3; CDR3 DNA: TGTGCCAGCAGTTACATGGGGGAGGGAACAGATACGCAGTATTTT; CDR3 protein: CASSYMGEGTDTQYF
D gene: TRBD2; clone size: few; V gene: TRBV6-6; J gene: TRBJ2-2; CDR3 DNA: TGTGCCAGCAGTTACTCTTCTAGCGGGGGAACCGGGGAGCTGTTTTTT; CDR3 protein: CASSYSSSGGTGELFF
D gene: .; clone size: few; V gene: TRBV6-4; J gene: TRBJ1-1; CDR3 DNA: TGTGCCAGCAGTGCCACAGAGAACACTGAAGCTTTCTTT; CDR3 protein: CASSATENTEAFF
D gene: TRBD1; clone size: .; V gene: TRBV15; J gene: TRBJ1-5; CDR3 DNA: TGTGCCACCGGACAGGGAAATAGCAATCAGCCCCAGAATTTT; CDR3 protein: CATGQGNSNQPQNF
D gene: TRBD1; clone size: .; V gene: TRBV15; J gene: TRBJ2-7; CDR3 DNA: TGTGCCACCAGCAGACGAGGACAGGGGCCCTCCTACGAGCAGTACTTC; CDR3 protein: CATSRRGQGPSYEQYF
D gene: .; clone size: .; V gene: TRBV5-4; J gene: TRBJ2-2; CDR3 DNA: TGTGCCAGCAGCCCCAAGTCGGACAGGAACACCGGGGAGCTGTTTTTT; CDR3 protein: CASSPKSDRNTGELFF
D gene: .; clone size: .; V gene: TRBV11-1; J gene: TRBJ2-3; CDR3 DNA: TGTGCCAGCAGCTTAGCGGGGGCTAGCACAGATACGCAGTATTTT; CDR3 protein: CASSLAGASTDTQYF
D gene: .; clone size: .; V gene: TRBV5-8; J gene: TRBJ1-2; CDR3 DNA: TGTGCCAGCAGCCCACAAGGGGGTAACTATGGCTACACCTTC; CDR3 protein: CASSPQGGNYGYTF
D gene: TRBD1; clone size: .; V gene: TRBV29-1; J gene: TRBJ2-7; CDR3 DNA: TGCAGCGTTACAGGGGGCTACGAGCAGTACTTC; CDR3 protein: CSVTGGYEQYF
D gene: TRBD1; clone size: .; V gene: TRBV7-8; J gene: TRBJ2-2; CDR3 DNA: TGTGCCAGCAGTCAACCGCGAGTTGAGGGGGCGAGGACCGGGGAGCTGTTTTTT; CDR3 protein: CASSQPRVEGARTGELFF
D gene: TRBD2; clone size: .; V gene: TRBV5-1; J gene: TRBJ2-5; CDR3 DNA: TGCGCCAGCAGCTTGGGAAGCGGGGGCCAAGAGACCCAGTACTTC; CDR3 protein: CASSLGSGGQETQYF
D gene: .; clone size: .; V gene: TRBV6-4; J gene: TRBJ1-5; CDR3 DNA: TGTGCCAGCAGTCTGGAAGGGGGGGCTGGACAGCCCCAGCATTTT; CDR3 protein: CASSLEGGAGQPQHF
D gene: .; clone size: once; V gene: TRBV18; J gene: TRBJ1-5; CDR3 DNA: TGTGCCAGCTCACCACCGGAAGGGGGACAAGGGCCCCAGCATTTT; CDR3 protein: CASSPPEGGQGPQHF
D gene: .; clone size: .; V gene: TRBV29-1; J gene: TRBJ1-2; CDR3 DNA: TGCAGCGTTTCCGCCCGGGGAGGCTACACCTTC; CDR3 protein: CSVSARGGYTF
D gene: .; clone size: .; V gene: TRBV6-5; J gene: TRBJ1-2; CDR3 DNA: TGTGCCAGCAGGTCGGGAGTCTATGGCTACACCTTC; CDR3 protein: CASRSGVYGYTF
D gene: .; clone size: .; V gene: TRBV18; J gene: TRBJ2-3; CDR3 DNA: TGTGCCAGCTCACCGGGGGCCTCCGGCGCCGATACGCAGTATTTT; CDR3 protein: CASSPGASGADTQYF
D gene: .; clone size: few; V gene: TRBV30; J gene: TRBJ2-5; CDR3 DNA: TGTGCCTGGAGTGTACAGGGTGCCAGGGAGACCCAGTACTTC; CDR3 protein: CAWSVQGARETQYF
D gene: TRBD1; clone size: few; V gene: TRBV10-3; J gene: TRBJ1-1; CDR3 DNA: TGTGCCATCGGGACAGGGGGCCCTGAAGCTTTCTTT; CDR3 protein: CAIGTGGPEAFF
D gene: TRBD2; clone size: .; V gene: TRBV11-2; J gene: TRBJ2-7; CDR3 DNA: TGTGCCAGCAGCTCGGGGGGGCGGGGGGTCTCCTACGAGCAGTACTTC; CDR3 protein: CASSSGGRGVSYEQYF
D gene: .; clone size: .; V gene: TRBV19; J gene: TRBJ2-3; CDR3 DNA: TGTGCCAGTACCCGCGATACAGATACGCAGTATTTT; CDR3 protein: CASTRDTDTQYF
D gene: .; clone size: .; V gene: TRBV25-1; J gene: TRBJ2-5; CDR3 DNA: TGTGCCAGCAATCGGGGGGCTCAAGAGACCCAGTACTTC; CDR3 protein: CASNRGAQETQYF
D gene: .; clone size: .; V gene: TRBV19; J gene: TRBJ2-1; CDR3 DNA: TGTGCCAGTATGGGACTCAACCCAGAGCAGTTCTTC; CDR3 protein: CASMGLNPEQFF
D gene: .; clone size: few; V gene: TRBV7-8; J gene: TRBJ1-1; CDR3 DNA: TGTGCCAGCAGCTTAGCCCTCGGACAGCTGAACACTGAAGCTTTCTTT; CDR3 protein: CASSLALGQLNTEAFF
D gene: .; clone size: .; V gene: TRBV5-6; J gene: TRBJ2-7; CDR3 DNA: TGTGCCAGCAGCTTGGTGTCAGGAAGCTACGAGCAGTACTTC; CDR3 protein: CASSLVSGSYEQYF
D gene: TRBD1; clone size: .; V gene: TRBV9; J gene: TRBJ1-1; CDR3 DNA: TGTGCCAGCAGCGTACAAGGGACAGCGGACACTGAAGCTTTCTTT; CDR3 protein: CASSVQGTADTEAFF
D gene: .; clone size: .; V gene: TRBV7-2; J gene: TRBJ2-1; CDR3 DNA: TGTGCCAGCAGCCCCTATCTTGGAGGCGAAGGAGAGTTCTTC; CDR3 protein: CASSPYLGGEGEFF
D gene: .; clone size: .; V gene: TRBV18; J gene: TRBJ2-3; CDR3 DNA: TGTGCCAGCTCACCACAACACCAGGGCCCAGATACGCAGTATTTT; CDR3 protein: CASSPQHQGPDTQYF
D gene: TRBD1; clone size: .; V gene: TRBV19; J gene: TRBJ1-4; CDR3 DNA: TGTGCCAGTAGTCGGGACAGGGAGGGTTCGGCTAATGAAAAACTGTTTTTT; CDR3 protein: CASSRDREGSANEKLFF
D gene: .; clone size: .; V gene: TRBV16; J gene: TRBJ2-1; CDR3 DNA: TGTGCCAGCAGCACGCCACGAGAGGGGGGGAACAATGAGCAGTTCTTC; CDR3 protein: CASSTPREGGNNEQFF
D gene: .; clone size: .; V gene: TRBV6-5; J gene: TRBJ1-4; CDR3 DNA: TGTGCCAGCAGACAACAGGGTTCAGCTAATGAAAAACTGTTTTTT; CDR3 protein: CASRQQGSANEKLFF
D gene: .; clone size: .; V gene: TRBV6-5; J gene: TRBJ2-2; CDR3 DNA: TGTGCCAGCAGTTACTCAGTAGGGGCAGCCGGGGAGCTGTTTTTT; CDR3 protein: CASSYSVGAAGELFF
D gene: TRBD2; clone size: .; V gene: TRBV5-1; J gene: TRBJ2-5; CDR3 DNA: TGCGCCAGCAGCTTGGTCCCGGGGGGGCTCGGGGAGACCCAGTACTTC; CDR3 protein: CASSLVPGGLGETQYF
D gene: .; clone size: .; V gene: TRBV5-6; J gene: TRBJ1-2; CDR3 DNA: TGTGCCAGCAGCCCGGAAGGTTACTTGGAAGGGAGAAGGACCGGCTACACCTTC; CDR3 protein: CASSPEGYLEGRRTGYTF
D gene: TRBD1; clone size: once; V gene: TRBV15; J gene: TRBJ1-1; CDR3 DNA: TGTGCCACCAGCACTGACAGGGTGCGAGGTTGGGCCACTGAAGCTTTCTTT; CDR3 protein: CATSTDRVRGWATEAFF
D gene: .; clone size: .; V gene: TRBV7-2; J gene: TRBJ2-7; CDR3 DNA: TGTGCCAGCAGCTCCCCGGGGACCTACGAGCAGTACTTC; CDR3 protein: CASSSPGTYEQYF
D gene: .; clone size: .; V gene: TRBV13; J gene: TRBJ1-2; CDR3 DNA: TGTGCCAGCAGCTTAATTTCCCAGGTTCCTAACTATGGCTACACCTTC; CDR3 protein: CASSLISQVPNYGYTF
D gene: .; clone size: .; V gene: TRBV29-1; J gene: TRBJ1-4; CDR3 DNA: TGCAGCGCCCGAGAGGGGGAAGCTAATGAAAAACTGTTTTTT; CDR3 protein: CSAREGEANEKLFF
D gene: TRBD1; clone size: .; V gene: TRBV6-1; J gene: TRBJ1-2; CDR3 DNA: TGTGCCAGCAGAAGGGACAGGACCAACTATGGCTACACCTTC; CDR3 protein: CASRRDRTNYGYTF
D gene: .; clone size: .; V gene: TRBV2; J gene: TRBJ2-3; CDR3 DNA: TGTGCCAGCAGGGGGGGGCCGGCAGATACGCAGTATTTT; CDR3 protein: CASRGGPADTQYF
D gene: .; clone size: .; V gene: TRBV5-1; J gene: TRBJ1-6; CDR3 DNA: TGCGCCAGCAGCTTGGTAGCAGGGTCCTATAATTCACCCCTCCACTTT; CDR3 protein: CASSLVAGSYNSPLHF